What follows is one TCR beta chain and its context. This record belongs to a study of blood T cell repertoires in COVID-19. CDR1 and CDR2 from the germline V gene are MDHEN and SYDVKM. The J segment lost 4 bases and the V segment lost 7 bases, leaving 8 bases of the junction unmatched. This CDR3 has 14 residues. Self-reported history from a screening survey and questionnaire set each donor's cohort. The method was immunoSEQ multiplex PCR; TCRdb's version includes in-frame clones alone and lacks a portion of them. The sample contains 200,000 or so clones, about 80% of which appear only once. Sample: PBMCs or T cells enriched from blood (not recorded which). This TCR was recovered from a woman between 50 and 59 years old who had been exposed to COVID-19. This rearrangement joins TRBV28 to TRBJ1-1, with 8 positions matching TRBD1. CDR3 sequence: CASTLPGTGTEAFF. CDR3 sequence (DNA): TGTGCCAGCACGCTCCCCGGGACAGGCACTGAAGCTTTCTTT.